These 25 T cell receptor beta chains share one sample of origin, sequenced in a study of graft-versus-host responses after intestinal transplantation (dated by TCRdb to the early 2020s). These TCRs are of unknown antigen specificity. The time point label of this sample denotes: cells obtained before transplantation from donor or recipient. Libraries were made using the immunoSEQ multiplex PCR assay. TCRdb re-hosts the immuneACCESS table, in-frame sequences only. Its copies lack some clones; in the studies checked, an unresolved V gene accounts for under half of them, and the cause for the rest is not known. The sample records 120,000 or so clones, over 85% of which are singletons. Clones ranked in the top ten supply roughly 0.5% of the sample. This specimen was unstimulated CD8+ T cells sorted from spleen or lymph node cells, taken before intestinal transplant. These receptors all come from a human donor who received an intestinal transplant.

This clone is a singleton in its sample. The chain couples TRBV10-1 to TRBJ2-7, with 9 positions matching TRBD1. Trimming at V came to 6 bases and at J to 3 bases, leaving 3 bases not matched to a gene. Per the germline V gene, CDR1 is WNHNN and CDR2 is SYGVQD (reference sequence). The CDR3 consists of 13 residues. CDR3 residues: CASSPTGGYEQYF. CDR3 sequence (DNA): TGCGCCAGCAGCCCGACAGGGGGCTACGAGCAGTACTTC.

The chain is built from TRBV7-3 and TRBJ2-7; D not certain. Germline loops: CDR1 SGHTA, CDR2 FQGTGA. Trimming cost V 5 bases and J 2 bases, with 10 bases left between them. The CDR3 sequence is 13 residues long. The CDR3 sequence is CASSPKAPYEQYF. The CDR3 DNA is TGTGCCAGCAGCCCCAAGGCGCCCTACGAGCAGTACTTC.

V gene TRBV5-1 combines with J gene TRBJ2-1, with 14 nucleotides matching TRBD2. This CDR3 region has 18 residues. Trimming took 1 base from V and 6 from J; bases not matched to a gene: 9. Germline loops: CDR1 SGHRS, CDR2 YFSETQ. In DNA, the CDR3 is TGCGCCAGCAGCTTGTGGGAGACTAGCGGGAGGGCCCGCAATGAGCAGTTCTTC. It translates to CASSLWETSGRARNEQFF.

V is TRBV7-6 and J is TRBJ2-1, with D perhaps given as TRBD1 or TRBD2 (5 bases each). Germline V gene sequence: CDR1 SGHVS, CDR2 FNYEAQ. This CDR3 contains 18 residues. V lost 5 bases and J lost 8, with 28 bases in between. CDR3 loop: CASSPGLEGSGGKYEQFF. The DNA of the CDR3 is TGTGCCAGCAGCCCCGGCCTCGAAGGGAGTGGGGGAAAATATGAGCAGTTCTTC.

The table lists this clone with a count of one. CDR3 nucleotides: TGTGCCAGCATTCAGCACAGGGGCGCCGAAGCTTTCTTT. Amino acid sequence: CASIQHRGAEAFF. The chain is built from TRBV27 and TRBJ1-1, with 7 positions matching TRBD1. The CDR3 consists of 13 residues. J was trimmed by 8 bases and V by 7 bases; bases with no gene match: 10. Germline V gene sequence: CDR1 MNHEY, CDR2 SMNVEV (reference sequence).

V gene TRBV30 combines with J gene TRBJ1-3; D ambiguous. CDR1 and CDR2 (germline): GTSNPN, SVGIG (reference sequence). This CDR3 contains 18 residues. The V gene lost 5 bases and the J gene lost 0 bases, with 23 bases spanning the gap. The DNA of the CDR3 is TGTGCCTGGCGTCTCTTCTCAGCAGGCCCCAGCTCTGGAAACACCATATATTTT. Protein sequence: CAWRLFSAGPSSGNTIYF.

V is TRBV12-1 and J is TRBJ2-7. TRBV12-1 is a documented pseudogene. This CDR3 comprises 13 residues. The CDR3 nucleotides read TGTGCCAGCAGCTTTGGACCTCCTGACGAGCAGTACTTC. Amino acids: CASSFGPPDEQYF.

This clone has just one count. The chain has TRBV19 and TRBJ2-2; D call uncertain. The germline V gene has CDR1 LNHDA and CDR2 SQIVND (reference sequence). Trimming took off 8 bases at V and 0 bases at J, with 10 bases between the two ends. There are 14 residues in the CDR3. This CDR3 is CASALTSNTGELFF. CDR3 DNA sequence: TGTGCCAGTGCTCTTACCTCGAACACCGGGGAGCTGTTTTTT. The full variable domain, its missing parts supplied by reference TRBV19 and TRBJ2-2, is DGGITQSPKYLFRKEGQNVTLSCEQNLNHDAMYWYRQDPGQGLRLIYYSQIVNDFQKGDIAEGYSVSREKKESFPLTVTSAQKNPTAFYLCASALTSNTGELFFGEGSRLTVL.

DNA of the CDR3: TGCGCCAGCAGCTCTGACAGGGGGCTCGGCACTGAAGCTTTCTTT. Its translation: CASSSDRGLGTEAFF. The chain links TRBV5-1 to TRBJ1-1, with TRBD1 matching 10 bases. The CDR3 totals 15 residues. J was trimmed by 4 bases and V by 3 bases; bases with no gene match: 6. Germline-derived CDR1 and CDR2 are SGHRS and YFSETQ.

The chain couples TRBV11-2 to TRBJ1-2, with a possible D match to TRBD1 (5 bases). Trimming cost V 3 bases and J 3 bases, with 14 bases left between them. CDR3 length equals 15 residues. CDR1 is SGHAT and CDR2 is FQNNGV in the germline V gene. The CDR3 spells CASSFGAGPYYGYTF. The DNA of the CDR3 is TGTGCCAGCAGCTTCGGGGCAGGGCCTTACTATGGCTACACCTTC.

This clone was seen a few times. The chain combines TRBV19 with TRBJ2-7, with 9 bases identical to TRBD2. The ends lost 3 bases at V and 3 bases at J; junction bases unmatched: 6. Germline-derived CDR1 and CDR2 are LNHDA and SQIVND (reference sequence). There are 15 residues in the CDR3. CDR3 DNA sequence: TGTGCCAGTAGTATGAGGGCTAGCGGGAACTACGAGCAGTACTTC. Its protein is CASSMRASGNYEQYF.

The chain combines TRBV10-2 with TRBJ2-2; TRBD1 matches 7 bases. The germline gives CDR1 WSHSY, CDR2 SAAADI. The CDR3 runs to 14 residues. J lost 4 bases, V lost 2 bases, and 1 base had no gene match. The CDR3 here is CASSETGVTGELFF. CDR3 nucleotide sequence: TGCGCCAGCAGTGAGACAGGGGTCACCGGGGAGCTGTTTTTT.

The V gene is TRBV9, the J gene TRBJ1-1; 7 bases line up with TRBD1. There are 13 residues in the CDR3. Germline lookup yields CDR1 SGDLS and CDR2 YYNGEE. With 3 bases clipped from V and 5 bases from J, the junction kept 4 bases outside the gene matches. CDR3 protein: CASSGDRVTEAFF. For the CDR3, the DNA is TGTGCCAGCAGCGGCGACAGGGTGACTGAAGCTTTCTTT.

J is TRBJ2-7 and V is TRBV27, with 8 bases that match TRBD2. The CDR3 is made up of 13 amino acids. Germline loops: CDR1 MNHEY, CDR2 SMNVEV (reference sequence). V lost 6 bases and J lost 3; bases outside the gene matches: 4. The chain's CDR3 is CASSVSGSYEQYF. For the CDR3, the DNA is TGTGCCAGCAGCGTAAGCGGGAGCTACGAGCAGTACTTC.

The gene calls are TRBV30 and TRBJ1-1; 10 positions match TRBD1. This CDR3 contains 12 residues. Germline values: CDR1 GTSNPN, CDR2 SVGIG (reference sequence). CDR3 bases: TGTGCTACAGACAGGGGGCAGCCTGAAGCTTTCTTT. Amino acid sequence: CATDRGQPEAFF.

The V and J genes are TRBV5-4 and TRBJ2-7; D unresolved. Germline lookup yields CDR1 SGHNT and CDR2 YYREEE (reference sequence). The CDR3 runs to 13 residues. V lost 1 base, J lost 1 base, and 6 bases lay in between. CDR3 bases: TGTGCCAGCAGCTTGAAACAGTCCTACGAGCAGTACTTC. This codes for CASSLKQSYEQYF.

J is TRBJ2-1 and V is TRBV11-1; D is unclear. The CDR3 consists of 15 residues. Looked up from germline, CDR1 is SGHAT and CDR2 is FQDESV (reference sequence). V shed 2 bases and J shed 3 bases, with 11 bases lying between them. For the CDR3, the DNA is TGTGCCAGCAGCTTAAGTAGGGTAATCTACAATGAGCAGTTCTTC. It specifies CASSLSRVIYNEQFF.

This chain connects TRBV11-3 to TRBJ2-3, with D uncertain. Germline V gene lookup returns CDR1 SGHNT and CDR2 YENEEA. V dropped 1 base and J dropped 0 bases, with 5 bases sitting between them. This CDR3 is built from 14 residues. This CDR3 reads CASSLGISTDTQYF. CDR3 coding DNA: TGTGCCAGCAGCTTAGGAATCAGCACAGATACGCAGTATTTT.

The V gene is TRBV13, the J gene TRBJ2-1; TRBD2 matches at 9 bases. The CDR3 sequence is 16 residues long. Germline V lookup: CDR1 PRHDT, CDR2 FYEKMQ (reference sequence). With 5 bases clipped from V and 4 bases from J, the junction kept 9 bases outside the gene matches. The CDR3 loop is CASSAFGREGYNEQFF. The CDR3 nucleotides are TGTGCCAGCAGCGCCTTTGGGCGGGAGGGATACAATGAGCAGTTCTTC.

The chain combines TRBV19 with TRBJ1-5, with TRBD1 as a possible D gene (6 bases). The CDR3 is 14 residues long. Trimming pared 5 bases from V and 3 bases from J, leaving 11 bases between. Germline-derived CDR1 and CDR2 are LNHDA and SQIVND (reference sequence). CDR3 DNA sequence: TGTGCCAGTAGTCAGGACAGTTACAATCAGCCCCAGCATTTT. Its translation is CASSQDSYNQPQHF.

V gene TRBV5-1 combines with J gene TRBJ2-7; D unclear. Trimming stripped 0 bases from V and 10 bases from J, with 14 bases between. This CDR3 has 13 residues. Germline V gene sequence: CDR1 SGHRS, CDR2 YFSETQ. The CDR3 is CASSLAGSTEQYF. The CDR3, as DNA: TGCGCCAGCAGCTTGGCTGGCTCTACCGAACAGTACTTC.

This chain links TRBV6-5 with TRBJ2-7, with TRBD1 identical over 7 bases. Germline values: CDR1 MNHEY, CDR2 SVGAGI. V shed 0 bases, J shed 1 base, and the junction held 3 bases outside the gene matches. This CDR3 has 15 residues. The CDR3: CASSYSTGLSYEQYF. DNA for the CDR3: TGTGCCAGCAGTTACTCGACAGGGCTTTCCTACGAGCAGTACTTC.

This clone was detected only once. The V and J genes are TRBV5-1 and TRBJ2-3, with D tentatively TRBD1 or TRBD2 (5 bases each). V was trimmed by 0 bases and J by 6 bases, leaving 14 bases between them. The CDR3 consists of 15 residues. CDR1 is SGHRS and CDR2 is YFSETQ in the germline V gene. Here the CDR3 DNA reads TGCGCCAGCAGCTTGGGCGGGTTAGGGGCGGATACGCAGTATTTT. This gives the protein CASSLGGLGADTQYF.

The V and J genes are TRBV29-1 and TRBJ1-1; possible D gene TRBD1, 6 bases. Deletions cut 5 bases from V and 0 bases from J, with 13 bases between. There are 14 residues in the CDR3. From germline, CDR1 is SQVTM and CDR2 ANQGSEA. The chain's CDR3 is CSVRGVPVNTEAFF. In nucleotides, the CDR3 is TGCAGCGTTAGGGGGGTCCCAGTGAACACTGAAGCTTTCTTT.

This chain uses TRBV19 with TRBJ2-7; TRBD1 might be the D (5 bases). The V end lost 5 bases, the J end lost 1 base, and 12 bases lay between the germline ends. The germline V gene has CDR1 LNHDA and CDR2 SQIVND (reference sequence). This CDR3 is 14 amino acids long. CDR3 sequence reads: CASSPQTVSYEQYF. CDR3 DNA: TGTGCCAGTAGTCCACAGACAGTTTCCTACGAGCAGTACTTC.